This passage covers 3 T cell receptor beta chains from one sample sequenced in a study of T-cell reconstitution after alpha-beta-depleted transplantation in children (dated by TCRdb to the mid-2010s). Library generation was performed with PCR. Reads for this sample came from an Illumina HiSeq 2500. TCR library preparation used molecular barcoding, with unique molecular identifiers applied to normalize quantification of the TCRbeta repertoire. Starting from the raw public reads, TCRdb applied fastp trimming at Q25, assembled clones with MiXCR and retained in-frame beta chains. A single entry per CDR3 protein holds the most common genes and DNA from its merged rows. Here the sample has 300,000 or so distinct CDR3 sequences; 9.9% occur a single time. The ten largest clonotypes hold around 9.1% of the sample. Source: PBMCs from the stem cell graft donor, taken from the stem cell graft. Receptors were obtained from a human donor who donated a stem cell graft to a child with SCID.

The chain has TRBV3-1 and TRBJ2-7; TRBD1 is a possible D gene (5 bases). CDR1 and CDR2 from the germline V gene are LGHDT and YNNKEL (reference sequence). This CDR3 spans 15 amino acids. The V end lost 1 base, the J end lost 2 bases, and 12 bases lay between the germline ends. The CDR3 protein is CASSQVRTPAYEQYF. Written as DNA, the CDR3 is TGTGCCAGCAGCCAAGTTCGGACACCCGCCTACGAGCAGTACTTC.

In this sample, this clonotype turned up a few times. V is TRBV12-5 and J is TRBJ2-2, with D possibly matching TRBD2 (5 bases). The germline V and J ends were trimmed by 6 bases and 6 bases, with 20 bases remaining between them. This CDR3 is 16 amino acids long. Germline CDR1 and CDR2: LGHNT and FRNRAP. CDR3 bases: TGTGCTAGTGGCCCCTTCGAGGGTCTTCGACCCGGGGAGCTGTTTTTT. This translates into CASGPFEGLRPGELFF. The variable domain in full, with the rest retrieved from reference TRBV12-5 and TRBJ2-2, is DARVTQTPRHKVTEMGQEVTMRCQPILGHNTVFWYRQTMMQGLELLAYFRNRAPLDDSGMPKDRFSAEMPDATLATLKIQPSEPRDSAVYFCASGPFEGLRPGELFFGEGSRLTVL.

At least ten counts were recorded for this clonotype. The rearrangement joins TRBV9 to TRBJ1-3, with 7 positions matching TRBD1. This CDR3 has 14 residues. Germline CDR1 reads SGDLS; CDR2 reads YYNGEE. The V and J ends lost 4 bases and 4 bases, in that order; junction bases with no gene match: 5. The CDR3 DNA is TGTGCCAGCAGCTTCTCGGACAGGGGAAACACCATATATTTT. Translated, it gives CASSFSDRGNTIYF.